This paragraph covers one T cell receptor (beta chain) sequence. Additional DNA sequences in this sample encode the identical CDR3. Allocation to cohorts depended on clinical history reported by the participants. These data are taken from a study of blood T cell repertoires in COVID-19. Across the study: Some COVID-19 samples were acute and others convalescent; all came from the United States, Italy and Spain.

The CDR3 runs 13 residues. The germline gives CDR1 LNHDA, CDR2 SQIVND (reference sequence). With 6 bases clipped from V and 0 bases from J, the junction kept 0 bases outside the gene matches. Profiling relied on immunoSEQ multiplex PCR, and the TCRdb table lists in-frame clones only, not all of them. In the table there are around 230,000 clones, approximately 88% of which are singletons. The TCR sequence derives from a middle-aged woman with acute COVID-19. The J gene is TRBJ1-2, the V gene TRBV19; 8 positions agree with TRBD1. The sample taken for sequencing was PBMCs or T cells enriched from blood (not recorded which). CDR3 in amino acids: CASRDRANYGYTF. The CDR3 region has the DNA TGTGCCAGTAGGGACAGGGCTAACTATGGCTACACCTTC.